This T cell receptor beta chain was identified during a study of shared clonotypes between healthy human individuals. The CDR3 runs 13 residues. Unmatched junction bases numbered 0, after V lost 2 bases and J lost 5 bases. Per the germline V gene, CDR1 is MDHEN and CDR2 is SYDVKM. In the naive CD8 group, cells lacked CD45RO and were positively selected for CCR7, so terminally differentiated effector memory CD45RA+ cells were left out. Healthy and HIV-negative, the adult donors had no recent acute infections or vaccinations. This clone was detected once. At the DNA level, this CDR3 is encoded by other sequences in the same sample as well. The assay was run at deep level. The protocol was immunoSEQ multiplex PCR, while the TCRdb copy is restricted to in-frame clones and leaves out a portion. The data show hundreds of thousands of clones, with approximately 96% seen just once and over 0.095% held by the top ten.

The clonotype comes from a woman aged 30 to 39 in good health. The sequenced sample consisted of naive CD8+ T cells sorted from blood. The genes are TRBV28 and TRBJ1-1; 9 nucleotides line up with TRBD1. CDR3 sequence: CASSLDRGTEAFF. In DNA form, the CDR3 reads TGTGCCAGCAGTTTAGACAGGGGGACTGAAGCTTTCTTT.